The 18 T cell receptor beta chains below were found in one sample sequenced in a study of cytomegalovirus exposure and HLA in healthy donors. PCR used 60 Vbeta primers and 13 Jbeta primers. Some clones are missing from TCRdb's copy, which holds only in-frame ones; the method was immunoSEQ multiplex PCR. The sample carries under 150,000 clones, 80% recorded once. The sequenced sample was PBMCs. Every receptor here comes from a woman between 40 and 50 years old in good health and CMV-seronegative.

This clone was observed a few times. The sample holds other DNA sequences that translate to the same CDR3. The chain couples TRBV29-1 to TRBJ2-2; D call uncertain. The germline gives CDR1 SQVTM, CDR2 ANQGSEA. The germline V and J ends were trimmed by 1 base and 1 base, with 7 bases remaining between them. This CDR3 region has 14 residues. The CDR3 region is CSVEVPRNTGELFF. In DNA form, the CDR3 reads TGCAGCGTTGAAGTACCGCGGAACACCGGGGAGCTGTTTTTT.

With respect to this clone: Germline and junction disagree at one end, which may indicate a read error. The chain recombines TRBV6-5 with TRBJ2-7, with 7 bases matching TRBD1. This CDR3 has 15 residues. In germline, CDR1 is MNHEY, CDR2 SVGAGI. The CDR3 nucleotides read TGTGCCAGCAGAGCTTCGGGACAGCCCTCCCACGAGCAGTACTTC. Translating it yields CASRASGQPSHEQYF.

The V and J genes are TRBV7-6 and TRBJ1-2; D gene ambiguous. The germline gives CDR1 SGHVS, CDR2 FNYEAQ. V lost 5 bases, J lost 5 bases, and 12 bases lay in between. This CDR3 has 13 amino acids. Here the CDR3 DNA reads TGTGCCAGCAGCCCGGACGGGAATTATGGCTACACCTTC. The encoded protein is CASSPDGNYGYTF. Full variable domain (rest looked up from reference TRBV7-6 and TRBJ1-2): GAGVSQSPRYKVTKRGQDVALRCDPISGHVSLYWYRQALGQGPEFLTYFNYEAQQDKSGLPNDRFSAERPEGSISTLTIQRTEQRDSAMYRCASSPDGNYGYTFGSGTRLTVV.

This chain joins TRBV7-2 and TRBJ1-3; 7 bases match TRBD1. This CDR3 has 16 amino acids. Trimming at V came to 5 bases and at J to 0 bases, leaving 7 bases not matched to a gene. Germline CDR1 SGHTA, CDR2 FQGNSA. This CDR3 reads CASSQGGASSGNTIYF. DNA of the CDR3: TGTGCCAGCAGCCAGGGGGGAGCTTCCTCTGGAAACACCATATATTTT. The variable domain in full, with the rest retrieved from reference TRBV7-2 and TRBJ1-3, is GAGVSQSPSNKVTEKGKDVELRCDPISGHTALYWYRQSLGQGLEFLIYFQGNSAPDKSGLPSDRFSAERTGGSVSTLTIQRTQQEDSAVYLCASSQGGASSGNTIYFGEGSWLTVV.

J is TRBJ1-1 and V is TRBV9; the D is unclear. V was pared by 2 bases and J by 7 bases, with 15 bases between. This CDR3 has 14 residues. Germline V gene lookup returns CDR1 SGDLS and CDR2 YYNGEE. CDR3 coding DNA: TGTGCCAGCAGCGTGGGCACTAGTTCGGTTGAAGCTTTCTTT. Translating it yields CASSVGTSSVEAFF.

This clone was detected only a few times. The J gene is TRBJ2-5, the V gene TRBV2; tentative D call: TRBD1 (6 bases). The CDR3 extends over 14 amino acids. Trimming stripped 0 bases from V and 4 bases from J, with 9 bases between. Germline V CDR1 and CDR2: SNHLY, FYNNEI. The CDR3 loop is CASSEARRGETQYF. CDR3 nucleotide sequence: TGTGCCAGCAGTGAAGCGCGCAGGGGAGAGACCCAGTACTTC.

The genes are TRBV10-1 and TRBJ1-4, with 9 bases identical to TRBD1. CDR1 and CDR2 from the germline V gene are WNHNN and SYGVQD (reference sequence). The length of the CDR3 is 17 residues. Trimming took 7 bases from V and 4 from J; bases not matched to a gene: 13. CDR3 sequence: CASNGTGPSFHNEKLFF. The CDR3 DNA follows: TGCGCCAGCAACGGGACAGGGCCCTCCTTTCATAATGAAAAACTGTTTTTT.

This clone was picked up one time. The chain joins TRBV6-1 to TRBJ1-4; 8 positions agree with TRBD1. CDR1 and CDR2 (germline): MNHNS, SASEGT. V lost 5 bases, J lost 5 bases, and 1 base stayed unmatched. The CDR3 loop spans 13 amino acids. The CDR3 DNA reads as TGTGCCAGCAGTCGGGACAGGAATGAAAAACTGTTTTTT. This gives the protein CASSRDRNEKLFF.

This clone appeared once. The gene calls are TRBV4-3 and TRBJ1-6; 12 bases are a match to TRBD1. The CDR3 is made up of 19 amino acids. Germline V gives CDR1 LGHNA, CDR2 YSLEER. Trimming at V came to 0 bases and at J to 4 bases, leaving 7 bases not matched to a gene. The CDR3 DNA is TGCGCCAGCAGCCAAGATTTTTGGGACAGGGGGCCTTATAATTCACCCCTCCACTTT. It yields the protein CASSQDFWDRGPYNSPLHF.

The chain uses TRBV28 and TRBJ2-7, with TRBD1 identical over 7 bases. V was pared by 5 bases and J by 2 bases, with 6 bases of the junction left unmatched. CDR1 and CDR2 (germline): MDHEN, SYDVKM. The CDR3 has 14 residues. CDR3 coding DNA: TGTGCCAGCAGTCCCGGGACAGACGCCTACGAGCAGTACTTC. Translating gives CASSPGTDAYEQYF.

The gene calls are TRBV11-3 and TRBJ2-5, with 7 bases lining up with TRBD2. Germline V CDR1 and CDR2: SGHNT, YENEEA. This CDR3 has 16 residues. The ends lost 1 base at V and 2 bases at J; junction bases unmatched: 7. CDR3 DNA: TGTGCCAGCAGCTTAGGGACCTGGGGGGGTCAAGAGACCCAGTACTTC. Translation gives CASSLGTWGGQETQYF. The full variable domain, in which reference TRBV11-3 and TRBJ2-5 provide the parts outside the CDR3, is EAGVVQSPRYKIIEKKQPVAFWCNPISGHNTLYWYLQNLGQGPELLIRYENEEAVDDSQLPKDRFSAERLKGVDSTLKIQPAELGDSAVYLCASSLGTWGGQETQYFGPGTRLLVL.

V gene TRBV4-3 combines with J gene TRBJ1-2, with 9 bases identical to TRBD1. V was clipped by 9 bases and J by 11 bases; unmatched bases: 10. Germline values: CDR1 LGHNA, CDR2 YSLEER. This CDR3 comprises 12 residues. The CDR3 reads CASSWGTGLYTF. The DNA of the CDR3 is TGCGCCAGTAGTTGGGGGACAGGGTTGTACACCTTC.

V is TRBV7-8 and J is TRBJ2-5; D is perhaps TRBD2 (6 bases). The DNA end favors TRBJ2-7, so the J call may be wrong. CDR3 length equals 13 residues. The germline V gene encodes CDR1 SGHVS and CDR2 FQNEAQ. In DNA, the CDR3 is TGTGCCAGCAGCTTGGTGAGGGGAGGCGAGCAGTACTTC. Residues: CASSLVRGGEQYF.

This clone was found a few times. The CDR3 region is CASSLESTGYSNSPLHF. CDR3 bases: TGCGCCAGCAGCTTGGAGTCTACAGGGTACTCGAATTCACCCCTCCACTTT. The chain recombines TRBV5-1 with TRBJ1-6, with a tentative D call TRBD1 (6 bases). The V gene's germline CDR1 is SGHRS and CDR2 YFSETQ. This CDR3 has 17 residues. Trimming removed 0 bases at V and 7 bases at J, with 17 bases between.

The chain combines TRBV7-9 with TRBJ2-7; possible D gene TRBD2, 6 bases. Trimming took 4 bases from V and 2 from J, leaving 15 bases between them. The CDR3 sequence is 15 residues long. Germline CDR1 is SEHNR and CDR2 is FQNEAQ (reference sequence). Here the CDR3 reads CASSSARTGAYEQYF. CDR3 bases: TGTGCCAGCAGCTCGGCGCGGACGGGGGCCTACGAGCAGTACTTC. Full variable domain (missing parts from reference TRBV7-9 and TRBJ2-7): DTGVSQNPRHKITKRGQNVTFRCDPISEHNRLYWYRQTLGQGPEFLTYFQNEAQLEKSRLLSDRFSAERPKGSFSTLEIQRTEQGDSAMYLCASSSARTGAYEQYFGPGTRLTVT.

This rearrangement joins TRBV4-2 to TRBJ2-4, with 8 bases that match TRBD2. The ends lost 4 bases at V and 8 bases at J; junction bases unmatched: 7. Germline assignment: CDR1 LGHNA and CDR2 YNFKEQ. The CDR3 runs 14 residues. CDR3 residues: CASSPGTSLDIQYF. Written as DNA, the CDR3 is TGTGCCAGCAGCCCCGGGACTAGTTTGGACATTCAGTACTTC.

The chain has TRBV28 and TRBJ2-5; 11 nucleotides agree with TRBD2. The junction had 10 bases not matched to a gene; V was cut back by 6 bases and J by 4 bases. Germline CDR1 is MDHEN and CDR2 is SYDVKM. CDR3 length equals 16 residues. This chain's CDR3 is CASSPTLAGEGETQYF. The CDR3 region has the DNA TGTGCCAGCAGCCCTACACTAGCGGGAGAGGGAGAGACCCAGTACTTC.

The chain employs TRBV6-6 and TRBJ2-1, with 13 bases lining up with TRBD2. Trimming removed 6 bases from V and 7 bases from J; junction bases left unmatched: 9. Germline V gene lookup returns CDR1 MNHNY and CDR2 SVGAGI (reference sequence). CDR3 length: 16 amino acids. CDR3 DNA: TGTGCCAGCAGCCTTGGACTAGCGGGAGATTGGAATGAGCAGTTCTTC. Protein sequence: CASSLGLAGDWNEQFF.